The 28 T cell receptor beta chains in this list originate from one sample, sequenced in a study of cytomegalovirus exposure and HLA in healthy donors. PCR amplification relied on 60 Vbeta primers (plus 13 Jbeta primers). Using immunoSEQ multiplex PCR, the repertoire was profiled, and TCRdb retains in-frame clones only, with some absent. The sample carries roughly 170,000 clones, just under 85% recorded once. Sequences were obtained from PBMCs. All receptors derive from a girl under 18 in good health and CMV-seropositive.

The chain joins TRBV6-6 to TRBJ2-1; 7 bases map to TRBD1. Germline V lookup: CDR1 MNHNY, CDR2 SVGAGI (reference sequence). Trimming cost V 6 bases and J 14 bases; bases outside gene matches: 13. This CDR3 is built from 13 residues. CDR3 in DNA: TGTGCCAGCAGGGAGACAGGGCGGTTTAGTGAGTTCTTC. Translated: CASRETGRFSEFF.

This clone is a singleton in its sample. As DNA, the CDR3 is TGCGCCAGCAGTACTAGCGGGGATTTACCAGATACGCAGTATTTT. It codes for CASSTSGDLPDTQYF. The rearrangement links TRBV5-1 to TRBJ2-3; 10 nucleotides line up with TRBD2. Germline CDR1 is SGHRS and CDR2 is YFSETQ. V shed 5 bases and J 4 bases; nucleotides not matched to a gene: 7. The length of the CDR3 is 15 residues.

The chain uses TRBV5-1 and TRBJ1-4; possibly TRBD1 for D (5 bases). This CDR3 has 14 amino acids. Deletions cut 1 base from V and 4 bases from J, with 8 bases between. Germline values: CDR1 SGHRS, CDR2 YFSETQ. The CDR3 sequence: CASSLQGLNEKLFF. DNA for the CDR3: TGCGCCAGCAGCTTGCAGGGCCTTAATGAAAAACTGTTTTTT.

The rearrangement joins TRBV11-3 to TRBJ1-1; D unresolved. Germline V gene sequence: CDR1 SGHNT, CDR2 YENEEA. The V and J ends lost 7 bases and 1 base respectively, with 13 bases between them. CDR3 size: 14 residues. The CDR3 sequence: CASILSWANTEAFF. Here the CDR3 DNA reads TGTGCCAGCATTCTAAGTTGGGCGAACACTGAAGCTTTCTTT.

The chain carries TRBV21-1 and TRBJ1-3. TRBV21-1 is a listed pseudogene. This CDR3 has 14 residues. CDR3 coding DNA: TGTGCCAGCAGCAAAGCTATCGGAGGACACACCATATATTTT. Translated, it gives CASSKAIGGHTIYF.

The chain combines TRBV19 with TRBJ2-5, with a tentative D call TRBD2 (6 bases). With 6 bases removed from V and 4 bases from J, the gap between germline ends came to 18 bases. Germline V gives CDR1 LNHDA, CDR2 SQIVND (reference sequence). This CDR3 has 15 residues. The CDR3 DNA sequence: TGTGCCAGTAGCACCCCCGCCGGGGGTGGAGAGACCCAGTACTTC. Its protein product is CASSTPAGGGETQYF.

Worth noting for this clone: Mismatch with germline at one junction end may stem from a read error. J is TRBJ2-7 and V is TRBV7-7; no reliable D call. The germline gives CDR1 SSHAT, CDR2 FNYEAQ (reference sequence). The CDR3 sequence is 11 residues long. The CDR3 bases are TGTGCTAGCAGGCAGGACTACGAGCAGTACTTC. Protein: CASRQDYEQYF.

V gene TRBV6-6 combines with J gene TRBJ2-1, with 7 bases identical to TRBD1. Trimming at V came to 5 bases and at J to 12 bases, leaving 7 bases not matched to a gene. Germline V lookup: CDR1 MNHNY, CDR2 SVGAGI (reference sequence). This CDR3 has 12 amino acids. The CDR3 region is CASSNKGQLQFF. CDR3 DNA: TGTGCCAGCAGTAATAAGGGACAGCTGCAGTTCTTC.

This sequence joins TRBV29-1 and TRBJ1-1, with a possible D match to TRBD1 (5 bases). The CDR3 is made up of 13 amino acids. Between the trimmed V and J ends, which lost 3 bases and 6 bases, there was a span of 14 bases. Germline CDR1 SQVTM, CDR2 ANQGSEA. CDR3 loop: CSVEKGRFAEAFF. CDR3 bases: TGCAGCGTTGAGAAGGGGAGGTTCGCTGAAGCTTTCTTT.

This chain connects TRBV29-1 to TRBJ1-1; TRBD1 might be the D (5 bases). The CDR3 length is 15 residues. Germline V CDR1 and CDR2: SQVTM, ANQGSEA. The V and J ends lost 1 base and 4 bases respectively, with 16 bases between them. The CDR3 nucleotides read TGCAGCGTTGAAGTAAGTGGCAGGGCTGGCACTGAAGCTTTCTTT. The encoded protein is CSVEVSGRAGTEAFF.

This clone was seen a handful of times. The chain is built from TRBV6-1 and TRBJ2-6; 9 bases are a match to TRBD1. V was clipped by 11 bases and J by 0 bases; unmatched bases: 5. The CDR3 spans 15 residues. Germline values: CDR1 MNHNS, CDR2 SASEGT. The CDR3, as DNA: TGTGCCCTGGCACAGGGGGCCTCTGGGGCCAACGTCCTGACTTTC. This codes for CALAQGASGANVLTF.

The V gene is TRBV19, the J gene TRBJ1-5, with 9 bases fitting TRBD1. Per germline, CDR1 LNHDA and CDR2 SQIVND (reference sequence). V was clipped by 4 bases and J by 2 bases; unmatched bases: 6. The CDR3 runs 16 residues. CDR3 bases: TGTGCCAGTAGTACGATGGGACAGGGAGGCAATCAGCCCCAGCATTTT. As protein: CASSTMGQGGNQPQHF.

This chain uses TRBV23-1 with TRBJ2-7, with a tentative D call TRBD1 (6 bases). TRBV23-1 is an open reading frame, and its role is uncertain. The V end was cut by 10 bases, the J end by 1 base, with 14 bases between. The CDR3 sequence is 13 residues long. DNA for the CDR3: TGCGCCACCTTCAAGGACAGATCCTACGAGCAGTACTTC. Protein product: CATFKDRSYEQYF.

This clone was observed once. This chain links TRBV9 with TRBJ1-2; D remains unclear. CDR1 and CDR2 (germline): SGDLS, YYNGEE. The CDR3 is made up of 16 amino acids. Trimming stripped 0 bases from V and 6 bases from J, with 18 bases between. CDR3 loop: CASSVGFAGNRDGYTF. The CDR3 DNA sequence: TGTGCCAGCAGCGTAGGTTTTGCGGGAAATAGGGATGGCTACACCTTC. Variable domain in full (rest from reference TRBV9 and TRBJ1-2): DSGVTQTPKHLITATGQRVTLRCSPRSGDLSVYWYQQSLDQGLQFLIQYYNGEERAKGNILERFSAQQFPDLHSELNLSSLELGDSALYFCASSVGFAGNRDGYTFGSGTRLTVV.

The rearrangement uses TRBV2 and TRBJ1-2; TRBD1 aligns across 7 bases. In germline, CDR1 is SNHLY, CDR2 FYNNEI. V gave up 4 bases and J gave up 4 bases; unmatched junction bases: 3. The CDR3 runs to 13 residues. The CDR3 DNA is TGTGCCAGCAGTGGTCCAGGGGGCTATGGCTACACCTTC. This translates into CASSGPGGYGYTF.

The V call is TRBV18, the J call TRBJ1-1; 8 bases agree with TRBD1. V was clipped by 4 bases and J by 0 bases; unmatched bases: 13. Germline assignment: CDR1 KGHSH and CDR2 LQKENI. This CDR3 comprises 18 residues. This CDR3 is CASSHRQGAQGMNTEAFF. In nucleotides, the CDR3 is TGTGCCAGCTCACACCGTCAGGGGGCGCAAGGAATGAACACTGAAGCTTTCTTT. The variable domain in full, with the rest retrieved from reference TRBV18 and TRBJ1-1, is NAGVMQNPRHLVRRRGQEARLRCSPMKGHSHVYWYRQLPEEGLKFMVYLQKENIIDESGMPKERFSAEFPKEGPSILRIQQVVRGDSAAYFCASSHRQGAQGMNTEAFFGQGTRLTVV.

The chain links TRBV19 to TRBJ1-2, with D unresolved. Germline V gene lookup returns CDR1 LNHDA and CDR2 SQIVND (reference sequence). The germline V and J ends were trimmed by 5 bases and 2 bases, with 6 bases remaining between them. This CDR3 has 12 residues. The CDR3 loop reads CASSFTNYGYTF. Written as DNA, the CDR3 is TGTGCCAGTAGTTTCACAAACTATGGCTACACCTTC.

V is TRBV13 and J is TRBJ1-1, with 7 bases that match TRBD1. Looked up from germline, CDR1 is PRHDT and CDR2 is FYEKMQ (reference sequence). V dropped 4 bases and J dropped 3; count of bases not matched to a gene: 11. CDR3 length: 16 amino acids. The CDR3 region has the DNA TGTGCCAGCAGCTCCCCCGGGACAGCCGATTACACTGAAGCTTTCTTT. As protein: CASSSPGTADYTEAFF.

V and J are TRBV6-6 and TRBJ2-1; tentative D call: TRBD2 (6 bases). CDR3 length equals 16 residues. The germline V and J ends were trimmed by 5 bases and 5 bases, with 19 bases remaining between them. Germline V gene sequence: CDR1 MNHNY, CDR2 SVGAGI (reference sequence). DNA of the CDR3: TGTGCCAGCAGTCGTTTTTCCGTGGGGGGACACAATGAGCAGTTCTTC. It codes for CASSRFSVGGHNEQFF.

This clone was counted once. The gene calls are TRBV25-1 and TRBJ2-3, with D perhaps TRBD1 (6 bases). V was trimmed by 1 base and J by 6 bases, leaving 14 bases between them. The CDR3 consists of 15 residues. CDR1 and CDR2 from the germline V gene are MGHDK and SYGVNS. DNA of the CDR3: TGTGCCAGCAGTGAATGGCGGCAGGGGAGTGATACGCAGTATTTT. This translates into CASSEWRQGSDTQYF.

The chain employs TRBV5-4 and TRBJ2-7; no firm D call. Trimming stripped 1 base from V and 0 bases from J, with 8 bases between. The germline V gene has CDR1 SGHNT and CDR2 YYREEE (reference sequence). This CDR3 comprises 14 residues. CDR3 in amino acids: CASSLSHTSYEQYF. Here the CDR3 DNA reads TGTGCCAGCAGCTTGAGTCACACCTCCTACGAGCAGTACTTC. The whole variable domain, filled in from reference TRBV5-4 and TRBJ2-7, reads ETGVTQSPTHLIKTRGQQVTLRCSSQSGHNTVSWYQQALGQGPQFIFQYYREEENGRGNFPPRFSGLQFPNYSSELNVNALELDDSALYLCASSLSHTSYEQYFGPGTRLTVT.

The genes are TRBV6-5 and TRBJ1-2; D is possibly TRBD1 (5 bases). Germline CDR1 MNHEY, CDR2 SVGAGI. The V gene lost 0 bases and the J gene lost 8 bases, with 16 bases spanning the gap. CDR3 length: 15 residues. CDR3 region: CASSYSRRGQGGYTF. DNA of the CDR3: TGTGCCAGCAGTTACTCGAGAAGGGGTCAAGGAGGCTACACCTTC.

The gene calls are TRBV6-4 and TRBJ1-1; unclear D gene. V was trimmed by 6 bases and J by 2 bases, leaving 13 bases between them. The CDR3 spans 14 residues. CDR1 and CDR2 (germline): MRHNA, SNTAGT. The CDR3 DNA sequence: TGTGCCAGCAGGCCAGGTGCATCTAACACTGAAGCTTTCTTT. Protein sequence: CASRPGASNTEAFF.

V and J are TRBV15 and TRBJ1-2, with 7 nucleotides matching TRBD1. CDR3 size: 12 residues. Trimming cost V 5 bases and J 8 bases; bases outside gene matches: 5. CDR1 is LNHNV and CDR2 is YYDKDF in the germline V gene (reference sequence). The CDR3 bases are TGTGCCACCAGCCTCGACAGGGTAGGCTACACCTTC. This translates into CATSLDRVGYTF.

This clone showed up just a few times. The V gene is TRBV4-1, the J gene TRBJ2-2, with D perhaps TRBD1 (5 bases). Trimming left V 1 base short and J 1 base short, with 7 bases between. CDR3 length equals 15 residues. CDR1 and CDR2 (germline): MGHRA, YSYEKL. The CDR3 DNA sequence: TGCGCCAGCAGCCAAGGCGGACAGAACACCGGGGAGCTGTTTTTT. Residues: CASSQGGQNTGELFF.

This clone showed up just a few times. The chain has TRBV4-1 and TRBJ2-2; 8 positions agree with TRBD1. CDR3 size: 16 residues. The germline V gene encodes CDR1 MGHRA and CDR2 YSYEKL. Germline trimming cut 5 bases from V and 2 bases from J; bases unmatched to any gene: 7. The CDR3 sequence: CASSTIQGANTGELFF. As DNA, the CDR3 is TGCGCCAGCAGCACCATCCAGGGGGCAAACACCGGGGAGCTGTTTTTT.

The chain recombines TRBV18 with TRBJ2-3, with TRBD2 matching 11 bases. Trimming at V came to 0 bases and at J to 1 base, leaving 0 bases not matched to a gene. Germline V gene data show CDR1 as KGHSH and CDR2 as LQKENI. The CDR3 spans 16 residues. The CDR3 is CASSPPSGGGTDTQYF. In DNA, the CDR3 is TGTGCCAGCTCACCACCTAGCGGGGGGGGCACAGATACGCAGTATTTT.

This sequence joins TRBV7-3 and TRBJ2-3; 8 nucleotides match TRBD2. Germline CDR1 SGHTA, CDR2 FQGTGA. The CDR3 is 16 amino acids. V lost 4 bases to trimming and J lost 1 base; unmatched junction nucleotides: 7. The CDR3 here is CASSSFGGGRTDTQYF. The DNA of the CDR3 is TGTGCCAGCAGCTCGTTCGGCGGGGGGCGCACAGATACGCAGTATTTT. Complete variable domain (other parts from reference TRBV7-3 and TRBJ2-3): GAGVSQTPSNKVTEKGKYVELRCDPISGHTALYWYRQSLGQGPEFLIYFQGTGAADDSGLPNDRFFAVRPEGSVSTLKIQRTERGDSAVYLCASSSFGGGRTDTQYFGPGTRLTVL.